This entry lists 18 T cell receptor beta chains sequenced from one sample in a study of T cell changes during pregnancy in multiple sclerosis. This table comes from immunoSEQ multiplex PCR, and its TCRdb copy is limited to in-frame clones, with some not included. The data contain about 64,000 clones, about 92% of them singletons. The specimen was peripheral blood, collected in the third trimester of pregnancy. These receptors were obtained from a female donor in good health, enrolled as a control in a pregnancy study.

The chain joins TRBV11-2 to TRBJ1-2; 10 nucleotides align to TRBD1. V was pared by 5 bases and J by 3 bases, with 6 bases of the junction left unmatched. CDR3 length: 15 amino acids. Germline values: CDR1 SGHAT, CDR2 FQNNGV. The CDR3 region has the DNA TGTGCCAGCAGCCCCGGGGACAGGGGCGACTATGGCTACACCTTC. It translates to CASSPGDRGDYGYTF.

This clone was seen once. The rearrangement uses TRBV7-2 and TRBJ1-5; D is unresolved. Germline CDR1 SGHTA, CDR2 FQGNSA. The CDR3 loop spans 13 amino acids. Trimming shortened V by 5 bases and J by 6 bases, and 11 bases separated the two germline ends. CDR3 region: CASSPRGSQPQHF. For the CDR3, the DNA is TGTGCCAGCAGCCCCCGCGGGAGTCAGCCCCAGCATTTT.

Here the CDR3 DNA reads TGTGCCAGTAATATCGGGACAGGGAATCAGCCCCAGCATTTT. Translated: CASNIGTGNQPQHF. This chain links TRBV19 with TRBJ1-5; 9 nucleotides line up with TRBD1. V lost 7 bases and J lost 4; bases outside the gene matches: 5. The CDR3 sequence is 14 residues long. Germline loops: CDR1 LNHDA, CDR2 SQIVND (reference sequence).

This chain connects TRBV2 to TRBJ1-5, with D perhaps matching TRBD1 (6 bases). V was cut by 1 base and J by 0 bases, with 22 bases left in between. This CDR3 spans 20 amino acids. Germline V CDR1 and CDR2: SNHLY, FYNNEI. CDR3 in DNA: TGTGCCAGCAGTGAAGTCGGACAGCCGCCTGGGGCATATAGCAATCAGCCCCAGCATTTT. The encoded protein is CASSEVGQPPGAYSNQPQHF.

The gene calls are TRBV28 and TRBJ2-1; 7 bases map to TRBD2. The CDR3 length is 19 residues. Trimming cost V 5 bases and J 0 bases; bases outside gene matches: 16. Germline CDR1 is MDHEN and CDR2 is SYDVKM. The CDR3 DNA sequence: TGTGCCAGCAGTCAACCGAGCGGGGATAATACCGACTCCTACAATGAGCAGTTCTTC. This encodes CASSQPSGDNTDSYNEQFF.

The chain combines TRBV6-1 with TRBJ2-1; a weak D match, TRBD1 (5 bases). The V gene's germline CDR1 is MNHNS and CDR2 SASEGT. V was trimmed by 2 bases and J by 5 bases, leaving 13 bases between them. CDR3 size: 15 residues. The CDR3 DNA reads TGTGCCAGCAGTGAAACGTCTTGGGGCGACAATGAGCAGTTCTTC. Protein: CASSETSWGDNEQFF.

CDR3 nucleotide sequence: TGTGCCAGCAGCCAAGATGGGACAGTAGGGCAGTACTTC. Protein sequence: CASSQDGTVGQYF. The chain carries TRBV14 and TRBJ2-7; 7 bases map to TRBD1. The germline CDR1 and CDR2 sequences are SGHDN and FVKESK. There are 13 residues in the CDR3. V lost 0 bases, J lost 9 bases, and 5 bases stayed unmatched.

The sample holds one count of this clone. The chain is built from TRBV5-1 and TRBJ2-5, with D possibly matching TRBD1 (6 bases). Trimming stripped 4 bases from V and 0 bases from J, with 10 bases between. Germline V gene sequence: CDR1 SGHRS, CDR2 YFSETQ. The CDR3 has 14 amino acids. The chain's CDR3 is CASSPRDNQETQYF. CDR3 DNA: TGCGCCAGCAGCCCCCGGGACAACCAAGAGACCCAGTACTTC. Based on the CDR3 plus reference TRBV5-1 and TRBJ2-5, the full variable domain is KAGVTQTPRYLIKTRGQQVTLSCSPISGHRSVSWYQQTPGQGLQFLFEYFSETQRNKGNFPGRFSGRQFSNSRSEMNVSTLELGDSALYLCASSPRDNQETQYFGPGTRLLVL.

This sequence joins TRBV11-2 and TRBJ2-5, with 8 nucleotides matching TRBD1. Trimming at V came to 5 bases and at J to 7 bases, leaving 9 bases not matched to a gene. Germline loops: CDR1 SGHAT, CDR2 FQNNGV. The CDR3 extends over 14 amino acids. CDR3 bases: TGTGCCAGCAGCCCGGACAGGGTAGGGGGGACCCAGTACTTC. This gives the protein CASSPDRVGGTQYF.

The chain recombines TRBV7-2 with TRBJ1-4, with D perhaps matching TRBD1 (5 bases). The V gene lost 3 bases and the J gene lost 7 bases, with 9 bases spanning the gap. Germline V gene lookup returns CDR1 SGHTA and CDR2 FQGNSA. The CDR3 is 13 residues long. CDR3 amino acids: CASSFRTSEKLFF. DNA for the CDR3: TGTGCCAGCAGCTTCCGGACATCTGAAAAACTGTTTTTT.

This chain uses TRBV27 with TRBJ2-7, with D possibly TRBD2 on 6 matching bases. This CDR3 contains 13 residues. CDR1 and CDR2 from the germline V gene are MNHEY and SMNVEV (reference sequence). The V and J ends lost 4 bases and 5 bases respectively, with 12 bases between them. The CDR3 reads CASSSGAWNEQYF. The DNA for the CDR3 is TGTGCCAGCAGTTCGGGAGCTTGGAACGAGCAGTACTTC.

The chain has TRBV30 and TRBJ2-7, with a weak D call TRBD2 (6 bases). CDR1 and CDR2 from the germline V gene are GTSNPN and SVGIG (reference sequence). Trimming pared 7 bases from V and 0 bases from J, leaving 13 bases between. The CDR3 loop spans 13 amino acids. The CDR3 protein is CAFHRDSSYEQYF. In nucleotides, the CDR3 is TGTGCCTTTCACCGGGACTCCTCCTACGAGCAGTACTTC.

This clone has just one count. This chain's CDR3 is CAWSRTTEAFF. The CDR3 region has the DNA TGTGCCTGGAGCAGAACCACTGAAGCTTTCTTT. The chain carries TRBV30 and TRBJ1-1, with unresolved D. Germline loops: CDR1 GTSNPN, CDR2 SVGIG (reference sequence). The CDR3 sequence is 11 residues long. V lost 3 bases and J lost 4, with 6 bases in between.

The chain employs TRBV6-5 and TRBJ1-5, with a weak D call TRBD1 (5 bases). The CDR3 covers 14 residues. CDR1 MNHEY and CDR2 SVGAGI come from the germline V gene. Deletions cut 4 bases from V and 3 bases from J, with 10 bases between. DNA of the CDR3: TGTGCCAGCAGTTCGGGGGGTTACAATCAGCCCCAGCATTTT. Translated: CASSSGGYNQPQHF.

The chain couples TRBV2 to TRBJ2-7, with a possible D match to TRBD2 (5 bases). This CDR3 comprises 13 residues. The V gene lost 7 bases and the J gene lost 5 bases, with 15 bases spanning the gap. Looked up from germline, CDR1 is SNHLY and CDR2 is FYNNEI. The CDR3 loop reads CASNAQLVDEQYF. CDR3 coding DNA: TGTGCCAGCAACGCCCAACTAGTGGACGAGCAGTACTTC.

This clone was counted between two and nine times. The chain carries TRBV7-9 and TRBJ1-3; D possibly corresponds to TRBD1 (5 bases). Trimming left V 8 bases short and J 7 bases short, with 9 bases between. Germline CDR1 reads SEHNR; CDR2 reads FQNEAQ (reference sequence). This CDR3 is built from 11 residues. The CDR3: CASLRGNTIYF. Written as DNA, the CDR3 is TGTGCCAGCCTTCGGGGGAACACCATATATTTT.

The rearrangement joins TRBV11-2 to TRBJ2-5, with a tentative D call TRBD1 (5 bases). The V and J ends lost 4 bases and 4 bases respectively, with 10 bases between them. Germline lookup yields CDR1 SGHAT and CDR2 FQNNGV. The CDR3 sequence is 13 residues long. The CDR3 sequence: CASSSGRGETQYF. The CDR3 nucleotides are TGTGCCAGCAGCTCCGGAAGGGGAGAGACCCAGTACTTC.

This clone was detected once. This chain joins TRBV2 and TRBJ2-1, with 14 bases identical to TRBD2. The CDR3 consists of 17 residues. CDR1 and CDR2 (germline): SNHLY, FYNNEI. Germline trimming cut 10 bases from V and 7 bases from J; bases unmatched to any gene: 15. CDR3: CATRGRLAGGQGNEQFF. The DNA of the CDR3 is TGTGCCACCCGGGGCAGACTAGCGGGGGGGCAAGGGAATGAGCAGTTCTTC.